Each of the 29 T cell receptor beta chains below was sequenced from the same sample in a study of blood T cell repertoires in COVID-19. Clones were sequenced by immunoSEQ multiplex PCR, and TCRdb holds only the in-frame ones, with some missing. Of 130,000 to 150,000 clones in the sample, 65% to 85% are singletons; the top ten hold approximately 13%. The sequenced sample consisted of peripheral blood. The source is a man aged 60 to 75 with active or convalescent COVID-19.

This clone has just one count. The chain employs TRBV19 and TRBJ1-5, with 8 positions matching TRBD1. Germline V gene lookup returns CDR1 LNHDA and CDR2 SQIVND (reference sequence). The ends lost 3 bases at V and 3 bases at J; junction bases unmatched: 10. This CDR3 comprises 17 residues. The CDR3 nucleotides are TGTGCCAGTAGTATTCGACAGGGGTTAGTATTCAATCAGCCCCAGCATTTT. Translation: CASSIRQGLVFNQPQHF.

This sequence joins TRBV24-1 and TRBJ1-2; TRBD1 matches at 8 bases. Germline V gene data show CDR1 as KGHDR and CDR2 as SFDVKD. V was clipped by 6 bases and J by 8 bases; unmatched bases: 7. The CDR3 runs to 13 residues. The CDR3 region is CATSNTGGLGYTF. The CDR3 nucleotides are TGTGCCACCAGTAATACAGGGGGACTAGGCTACACCTTC.

This chain connects TRBV19 to TRBJ1-5; D unclear. V lost 3 bases to trimming and J lost 5 bases, with 8 bases between them. Germline assignment: CDR1 LNHDA and CDR2 SQIVND (reference sequence). The CDR3 loop spans 13 amino acids. The CDR3 DNA reads as TGTGCCAGTAGTATGGGGAGAGATCAGCCCCAGCATTTT. Translating it yields CASSMGRDQPQHF.

This clone was picked up a small number of times. The chain joins TRBV28 to TRBJ1-5; D possibly corresponds to TRBD1 (5 bases). V lost 7 bases, J lost 4 bases, and 17 bases lay in between. This CDR3 spans 15 amino acids. Germline V lookup: CDR1 MDHEN, CDR2 SYDVKM. The CDR3 bases are TGTGCCAGCACCCTGGGGGGGGGAGCGAATCAGCCCCAGCATTTT. Its protein is CASTLGGGANQPQHF.

The V gene is TRBV19, the J gene TRBJ1-5; a weak D match, TRBD1 (6 bases). The CDR3 extends over 13 amino acids. Germline CDR1 and CDR2: LNHDA and SQIVND (reference sequence). V was shortened by 5 bases and J by 6 bases, with 11 bases between the two germline ends. The CDR3 loop is CASSPGAGQPQHF. CDR3 DNA: TGTGCCAGTAGTCCAGGGGCAGGTCAGCCCCAGCATTTT.

J is TRBJ1-4 and V is TRBV5-8; D is possibly TRBD1 (6 bases). The CDR3 runs 15 residues. Per the germline V gene, CDR1 is SGHTS and CDR2 is YDEGEE. V shed 0 bases and J shed 7 bases, with 13 bases lying between them. The CDR3 DNA reads as TGTGCCAGCAGCTTGGGGATTACAGGGAGTGAAAAACTGTTTTTT. It is translated as CASSLGITGSEKLFF.

This chain links TRBV3-1 (or the pseudogene TRBV3-2) with TRBJ2-7, with 12 positions matching TRBD1. The CDR3 length is 24 residues. The germline gives CDR1 LGHDT, CDR2 YNNKEL (reference sequence). Trimming removed 2 bases from V and 1 base from J; junction bases left unmatched: 27. CDR3 DNA: TGTGCCAGCAGCCAACAAGGGACAGGGGGCCCCCTAGGCGAGCGGGAGGGCCCATCCTACGAGCAGTACTTC. Translated: CASSQQGTGGPLGEREGPSYEQYF.

The chain has TRBV3-1 (or the pseudogene TRBV3-2) and TRBJ2-7; TRBD2 matches at 7 bases. The V segment lost 4 bases and the J segment 2 bases; nucleotides outside the gene matches: 11. CDR3 size: 16 residues. Germline CDR1 and CDR2: LGHDT and YNNKEL (reference sequence). For the CDR3, the DNA is TGTGCCAGCAGCCGGCTAGATGGCGGGAGAGCCTACGAGCAGTACTTC. Its protein is CASSRLDGGRAYEQYF.

This clone has just one count. The gene calls are TRBV28 and TRBJ2-6; TRBD1 matches at 11 bases. The germline CDR1 and CDR2 sequences are MDHEN and SYDVKM. CDR3 size: 17 residues. J gave up 2 bases and V 0 bases, and 0 bases lay outside the gene matches. The CDR3: CASSLWGQGAGANVLTF. CDR3 nucleotide sequence: TGTGCCAGCAGTTTATGGGGACAGGGGGCTGGGGCCAACGTCCTGACTTTC.

Here the CDR3 reads CASSLFRVGTEAFF. CDR3 coding DNA: TGTGCCAGCAGCTTATTCCGGGTCGGCACTGAAGCTTTCTTT. The V and J genes are TRBV7-9 and TRBJ1-1; the D is unclear. This CDR3 has 14 residues. The germline V gene has CDR1 SEHNR and CDR2 FQNEAQ (reference sequence). V was shortened by 2 bases and J by 4 bases, with 11 bases between the two germline ends.

The chain employs TRBV19 and TRBJ1-1; 7 bases match TRBD1. V trimming: 4 bases; J trimming: 6 bases; junction bases outside the gene matches: 17. CDR3 size: 17 residues. CDR1 is LNHDA and CDR2 is SQIVND in the germline V gene (reference sequence). The CDR3 nucleotides are TGTGCCAGTAGTACATTTTACTCAGGGGGAGAGGGCGCTGAAGCTTTCTTT. This codes for CASSTFYSGGEGAEAFF.

The CDR3 region is CATSRKAGRNEQFF. In DNA form, the CDR3 reads TGTGCCACCAGCAGAAAAGCGGGACGGAATGAGCAGTTCTTC. This rearrangement joins TRBV15 to TRBJ2-1; 7 bases align to TRBD2. The CDR3 runs 14 residues. Germline V CDR1 and CDR2: LNHNV, YYDKDF (reference sequence). Germline trimming cut 2 bases from V and 7 bases from J; bases unmatched to any gene: 5.

The sample holds a few counts of this clone. V and J are TRBV20-1 and TRBJ2-5, with 9 bases aligning to TRBD2. V lost 3 bases and J lost 3; bases outside the gene matches: 8. CDR1 and CDR2 from the germline V gene are DFQATT and SNEGSKA (reference sequence). This CDR3 region has 15 residues. CDR3 sequence reads: CSASEAGGGEETQYF. DNA for the CDR3: TGCAGTGCTAGTGAGGCGGGAGGGGGAGAAGAGACCCAGTACTTC.

The J gene is TRBJ2-7, the V gene TRBV28; 10 bases line up with TRBD2. V shed 11 bases, J shed 5 bases, and the junction held 6 bases outside the gene matches. Germline CDR1 reads MDHEN; CDR2 reads SYDVKM. The length of the CDR3 is 12 residues. DNA of the CDR3: TGTGCCGTAGCGGGAGGAGTGAACGAGCAGTACTTC. It codes for CAVAGGVNEQYF. Combining the CDR3 with reference TRBV28 and TRBJ2-7 gives the whole variable domain DVKVTQSSRYLVKRTGEKVFLECVQDMDHENMFWYRQDPGLGLRLIYFSYDVKMKEKGDIPEGYSVSREKKERFSLILESASTNQTSMYLCAVAGGVNEQYFGPGTRLTVT.

This clone was counted a few times. The V call is TRBV6-2 or TRBV6-3, the J call TRBJ2-7, with a weak D call TRBD2 (6 bases). Germline V gene lookup returns CDR1 MNHEY and CDR2 SVGEGT. This CDR3 has 12 residues. Between the trimmed V and J ends, which lost 2 bases and 7 bases, there was a span of 9 bases. The CDR3 here is CASSYTREEQYF. CDR3 in DNA: TGTGCCAGCAGTTACACTCGGGAGGAGCAGTACTTC.

This chain links TRBV28 with TRBJ1-2, with D maybe TRBD1 (5 bases). Per germline, CDR1 MDHEN and CDR2 SYDVKM. The CDR3 sequence is 15 residues long. V lost 7 bases and J 7 bases, leaving 22 bases between the germline ends. Here the CDR3 reads CASTTDGTGLSGYTF. The CDR3 nucleotides read TGTGCCAGCACCACCGATGGGACGGGACTAAGTGGCTACACCTTC.

This clone was detected ten times or more. This chain links TRBV3-1 (or the pseudogene TRBV3-2) with TRBJ2-2, with D tentatively TRBD1 (6 bases). Germline V gene data show CDR1 as LGHDT and CDR2 as YNNKEL (reference sequence). CDR3 size: 17 residues. V lost 1 base to trimming and J lost 4 bases, with 16 bases between them. CDR3 DNA sequence: TGTGCCAGCAGCCAAGGGTTAGGGGGTACCGGCACCGGGGAGCTGTTTTTT. This translates into CASSQGLGGTGTGELFF.

The gene calls are TRBV11-2 and TRBJ1-1; TRBD1 matches at 8 bases. The germline gives CDR1 SGHAT, CDR2 FQNNGV. This CDR3 is built from 13 residues. V trimming: 5 bases; J trimming: 4 bases; junction bases outside the gene matches: 3. The CDR3 is CASSGQGSTEAFF. The CDR3 coding sequence is TGTGCCAGCAGCGGACAGGGCAGCACTGAAGCTTTCTTT. The complete variable domain, with remaining parts taken from reference TRBV11-2 and TRBJ1-1, reads EAGVAQSPRYKIIEKRQSVAFWCNPISGHATLYWYQQILGQGPKLLIQFQNNGVVDDSQLPKDRFSAERLKGVDSTLKIQPAKLEDSAVYLCASSGQGSTEAFFGQGTRLTVV.

Regarding this clone: This may come from a read error, since a much larger clone is one base off. The chain joins TRBV11-2 to TRBJ2-1, with D possibly being TRBD2 (5 bases). The germline CDR1 and CDR2 sequences are SGHAT and FQNNGV. This CDR3 comprises 15 residues. The CDR3 nucleotides read TGTGCCAGCAGCTTAGTGACCGGACTTATCAATGGGCAGTTCTTC. Translated: CASSLVTGLINGQFF.

The chain links TRBV5-1 to TRBJ2-1; possible D gene TRBD2, 6 bases. The CDR3 extends over 17 amino acids. Deletions cut 3 bases from V and 5 bases from J, with 21 bases between. CDR1 is SGHRS, CDR2 YFSETQ, per germline. The CDR3 sequence: CASSSGWTNPTDNEQFF. CDR3 nucleotides: TGCGCCAGCAGCTCGGGATGGACTAACCCCACAGACAATGAGCAGTTCTTC. Filled out from reference TRBV5-1 and TRBJ2-1, the complete variable domain reads KAGVTQTPRYLIKTRGQQVTLSCSPISGHRSVSWYQQTPGQGLQFLFEYFSETQRNKGNFPGRFSGRQFSNSRSEMNVSTLELGDSALYLCASSSGWTNPTDNEQFFGPGTRLTVL.

The V and J genes are TRBV7-9 and TRBJ1-6; TRBD1 matches at 7 bases. The trim removed 8 bases at V and 8 bases at J, leaving 9 bases unmatched. Germline lookup yields CDR1 SEHNR and CDR2 FQNEAQ (reference sequence). The CDR3 totals 14 residues. CDR3 nucleotide sequence: TGTGCCAGCGGCGACAGGGAAAGGGATTCACCCCTCCACTTT. Its translation: CASGDRERDSPLHF.

The chain couples TRBV7-5 to TRBJ2-7; the table names TRBD2, a call not compared with the DNA. TRBV7-5 is a pseudogene segment. This CDR3 has 15 residues. The CDR3 DNA sequence: TGTGTCAGAAGCCGGTGGGTAGCGGGACACTACGAGCAGTACTTC. Translation: CVRSRWVAGHYEQYF.

J is TRBJ2-2 and V is TRBV7-7; 11 bases align to TRBD2. Trimming cost V 4 bases and J 5 bases; bases outside gene matches: 6. The CDR3 is 16 amino acids. Germline V gene lookup returns CDR1 SSHAT and CDR2 FNYEAQ (reference sequence). CDR3 residues: CASSSSGRTGTGELFF. In DNA, the CDR3 is TGTGCCAGCAGCTCTAGCGGGAGGACCGGGACCGGGGAGCTGTTTTTT. The variable domain in full, with the rest retrieved from reference TRBV7-7 and TRBJ2-2, is GAGVSQSPRYKVTKRGQDVTLRCDPISSHATLYWYQQALGQGPEFLTYFNYEAQPDKSGLPSDRFSAERPEGSISTLTIQRTEQRDSAMYRCASSSSGRTGTGELFFGEGSRLTVL.

The rearrangement links TRBV12-3 or TRBV12-4 to TRBJ1-2; D not certain. The ends were cut back, 1 base at V and 7 bases at J, with 10 bases in the middle. CDR3 length equals 13 residues. The CDR3: CASSLGRGGGYTF. The CDR3 DNA reads TGTGCCAGCAGTTTAGGACGGGGAGGTGGCTACACCTTC.

The chain couples TRBV24-1 to TRBJ2-1; 10 bases line up with TRBD2. V lost 4 bases and J lost 6; bases outside the gene matches: 5. This CDR3 contains 15 residues. Germline CDR1 and CDR2: KGHDR and SFDVKD. CDR3 in amino acids: CATSDGSGRGNEQFF. CDR3 coding DNA: TGTGCCACCAGTGACGGAAGCGGGAGGGGCAATGAGCAGTTCTTC.

The rearrangement links TRBV7-2 to TRBJ1-3; D may be TRBD1 (6 bases). The V end lost 6 bases, the J end lost 1 base, and 10 bases lay between the germline ends. This CDR3 is built from 14 residues. Germline V gene lookup returns CDR1 SGHTA and CDR2 FQGNSA. Written as DNA, the CDR3 is TGTGCCAGCAGGAGGACAGTTTCTGGAAACACCATATATTTT. This gives the protein CASRRTVSGNTIYF.

This clone was seen a single time. The genes are TRBV18 and TRBJ1-1; D is unclear. Trimming stripped 3 bases from V and 4 bases from J, with 9 bases between. Germline values: CDR1 KGHSH, CDR2 LQKENI. There are 13 residues in the CDR3. The CDR3 nucleotides are TGTGCCAGCTCACCCCGGGAGGGCACTGAAGCTTTCTTT. This sequence encodes CASSPREGTEAFF.

V gene TRBV27 combines with J gene TRBJ2-7; TRBD2 matches 7 bases. The CDR3 has 13 amino acids. CDR1 is MNHEY, CDR2 SMNVEV, per germline (reference sequence). V was clipped by 9 bases and J by 3 bases; unmatched bases: 8. The CDR3 DNA reads as TGTGCCAGTGGGGGGGGATCGGTCTACGAGCAGTACTTC. Its translation is CASGGGSVYEQYF.

The rearrangement uses TRBV10-3 and TRBJ1-2; D gene uncertain. CDR3 size: 13 residues. Looked up from germline, CDR1 is ENHRY and CDR2 is SYGVKD. Trimming took 0 bases from V and 7 from J, leaving 9 bases between them. The CDR3 bases are TGTGCCATCAGTGAGTCGAGGGATAGTGGCTACACCTTC. It is translated as CAISESRDSGYTF.